A single sample is the source of the 25 T cell receptor beta chains below, sequenced in a study of somatic mutations in cytotoxic T cells in rheumatoid arthritis. The data were produced by immunoSEQ multiplex PCR, yet TCRdb's version contains in-frame clones alone and is incomplete. The table has roughly 4,500 clones, 70% to 90% seen once. The specimen was CD8+ T cells sorted from blood. These receptor sequences come from a woman in her 70s with rheumatoid arthritis.

V is TRBV9 and J is TRBJ2-7, with TRBD2 identical over 8 bases. Per germline, CDR1 SGDLS and CDR2 YYNGEE. The CDR3 is 14 residues long. J was trimmed by 3 bases and V by 0 bases; bases with no gene match: 2. The CDR3 protein is CASSVAGTSYEQYF. The CDR3 DNA reads TGTGCCAGCAGCGTAGCGGGGACTAGCTACGAGCAGTACTTC.

J is TRBJ2-7 and V is TRBV28; possible D gene TRBD1, 6 bases. Germline CDR1 reads MDHEN; CDR2 reads SYDVKM. V was shortened by 5 bases and J by 0 bases, with 17 bases between the two germline ends. The CDR3 is made up of 16 amino acids. CDR3 bases: TGTGCCAGCAGTCAGGGGCAGGGTTCAGGCTCCTACGAGCAGTACTTC. Protein sequence: CASSQGQGSGSYEQYF.

The V and J genes are TRBV9 and TRBJ1-1, with TRBD1 as a possible D gene (5 bases). Germline V gene data show CDR1 as SGDLS and CDR2 as YYNGEE. There are 14 residues in the CDR3. V was trimmed by 4 bases and J by 3 bases, leaving 13 bases between them. CDR3 loop: CASSLSRGDTEAFF. The CDR3 region has the DNA TGTGCCAGCAGCCTCTCGCGGGGGGACACTGAAGCTTTCTTT. Combining the CDR3 with reference TRBV9 and TRBJ1-1 gives the whole variable domain DSGVTQTPKHLITATGQRVTLRCSPRSGDLSVYWYQQSLDQGLQFLIQYYNGEERAKGNILERFSAQQFPDLHSELNLSSLELGDSALYFCASSLSRGDTEAFFGQGTRLTVV.

This clone was recorded once. The chain has TRBV4-2 and TRBJ2-5; maybe TRBD2 (6 bases). V lost 4 bases and J 1 base, leaving 16 bases between the germline ends. The CDR3 has 16 amino acids. Germline V gives CDR1 LGHNA, CDR2 YNFKEQ. This CDR3 reads CASSLGPAGTQETQYF. CDR3 DNA: TGTGCCAGCAGCCTCGGCCCGGCGGGAACCCAAGAGACCCAGTACTTC.

This clone appeared a single time. This rearrangement joins TRBV19 to TRBJ2-1; 11 bases align to TRBD2. The CDR3 contains 16 residues. With 6 bases clipped from V and 8 bases from J, the junction kept 12 bases outside the gene matches. CDR1 LNHDA and CDR2 SQIVND come from the germline V gene (reference sequence). The CDR3 loop is CASRTPGGLAGHEQFF. The DNA for the CDR3 is TGTGCCAGTAGAACCCCCGGAGGACTAGCGGGCCATGAGCAGTTCTTC.

This chain joins TRBV5-1 and TRBJ1-2; 7 nucleotides match TRBD1. Germline loops: CDR1 SGHRS, CDR2 YFSETQ. V was clipped by 0 bases and J by 6 bases; unmatched bases: 11. The CDR3 length is 16 residues. The CDR3 nucleotides read TGCGCCAGCAGCTTGGGACAGGGAATAGGCCGAGATGGCTACACCTTC. It encodes CASSLGQGIGRDGYTF.

The V and J genes are TRBV27 and TRBJ2-2, with D possibly TRBD2 on 6 matching bases. Looked up from germline, CDR1 is MNHEY and CDR2 is SMNVEV (reference sequence). V was pared by 5 bases and J by 0 bases, with 10 bases between. The CDR3 has 15 amino acids. The CDR3 coding sequence is TGTGCCAGCAGTATCCTAGCGACGAACACCGGGGAGCTGTTTTTT. It is translated as CASSILATNTGELFF.

V and J are TRBV11-2 and TRBJ2-1; a weak D match, TRBD1 (6 bases). CDR1 and CDR2 (germline): SGHAT, FQNNGV. CDR3 size: 17 residues. Trimming stripped 4 bases from V and 0 bases from J, with 16 bases between. The CDR3 nucleotides are TGTGCCAGCAGCTACTGGGGGCATAAAAGCTCCTACAATGAGCAGTTCTTC. Amino acid sequence: CASSYWGHKSSYNEQFF.

V usage is TRBV6-1 and J usage is TRBJ1-1; D is possibly TRBD1 (6 bases). V was clipped by 2 bases and J by 2 bases, with 18 bases between them. From germline, CDR1 is MNHNS and CDR2 SASEGT. CDR3 size: 17 residues. CDR3 loop: CASSESTGGRANTEAFF. CDR3 nucleotide sequence: TGTGCCAGCAGTGAATCGACAGGAGGACGCGCTAACACTGAAGCTTTCTTT.

This chain joins TRBV28 and TRBJ2-7, with 11 bases that match TRBD1. This CDR3 comprises 14 residues. J was trimmed by 9 bases and V by 5 bases; bases with no gene match: 9. Per the germline V gene, CDR1 is MDHEN and CDR2 is SYDVKM. The CDR3 here is CASSIRTGGIGQYF. DNA of the CDR3: TGTGCCAGCAGTATCAGGACAGGGGGCATCGGGCAGTACTTC.

J is TRBJ2-7 and V is TRBV6-1; 10 bases line up with TRBD2. The CDR3 consists of 15 residues. Germline-derived CDR1 and CDR2 are MNHNS and SASEGT. V was clipped by 0 bases and J by 4 bases; unmatched bases: 3. CDR3 sequence: CASSEAPSGSYEQYF. The DNA of the CDR3 is TGTGCCAGCAGTGAAGCGCCTAGCGGGAGTTACGAGCAGTACTTC.

Remarks on this clone: This specimen includes other DNA sequences encoding the same CDR3. The chain uses TRBV13 and TRBJ1-6; 7 bases agree with TRBD1. CDR1 and CDR2 (germline): PRHDT, FYEKMQ (reference sequence). CDR3 length equals 15 residues. The junction had 7 bases not matched to a gene; V was cut back by 6 bases and J by 5 bases. The CDR3 DNA sequence: TGTGCCAGCAGGTTAAACAGGGGTAATAATTCACCCCTCCACTTT. This translates into CASRLNRGNNSPLHF.

The chain has TRBV13 and TRBJ2-7; 9 positions agree with TRBD1. The germline V gene encodes CDR1 PRHDT and CDR2 FYEKMQ (reference sequence). J was trimmed by 7 bases and V by 4 bases; bases with no gene match: 14. The length of the CDR3 is 16 residues. The CDR3 reads CASSYNPTGGYREQYF. In nucleotides, the CDR3 is TGTGCCAGCAGCTATAACCCTACAGGGGGCTATCGTGAGCAGTACTTC. Full variable domain (rest looked up from reference TRBV13 and TRBJ2-7): AAGVIQSPRHLIKEKRETATLKCYPIPRHDTVYWYQQGPGQDPQFLISFYEKMQSDKGSIPDRFSAQQFSDYHSELNMSSLELGDSALYFCASSYNPTGGYREQYFGPGTRLTVT.

V gene TRBV9 combines with J gene TRBJ1-2; D ambiguous. The CDR3 is made up of 14 amino acids. The germline gives CDR1 SGDLS, CDR2 YYNGEE. V lost 0 bases and J 3 bases, leaving 9 bases between the germline ends. The CDR3, as DNA: TGTGCCAGCAGCGTAGGCCCACCGGACTATGGCTACACCTTC. Translating it yields CASSVGPPDYGYTF. Together with reference TRBV9 and TRBJ1-2, the CDR3 gives the full variable domain: DSGVTQTPKHLITATGQRVTLRCSPRSGDLSVYWYQQSLDQGLQFLIQYYNGEERAKGNILERFSAQQFPDLHSELNLSSLELGDSALYFCASSVGPPDYGYTFGSGTRLTVV.

This chain uses TRBV6-6 with TRBJ2-2; 8 bases match TRBD1. V was clipped by 4 bases and J by 6 bases; unmatched bases: 7. The CDR3 length is 15 residues. Germline CDR1 is MNHNY and CDR2 is SVGAGI (reference sequence). The CDR3 sequence: CASSSLTGVAGELFF. The CDR3 DNA is TGTGCCAGCAGTTCTCTGACAGGGGTGGCCGGGGAGCTGTTTTTT.

The chain recombines TRBV5-4 with TRBJ2-3; the match to TRBD1 covers 7 bases. Per germline, CDR1 SGHNT and CDR2 YYREEE (reference sequence). This CDR3 comprises 16 residues. The V and J ends lost 1 base and 2 bases, in that order; junction bases with no gene match: 7. CDR3 DNA: TGTGCCAGCAGCTTGAGAGGACAGGCGTTCACAGATACGCAGTATTTT. Protein: CASSLRGQAFTDTQYF. Looking up the rest from reference TRBV5-4 and TRBJ2-3 gives the full variable domain: ETGVTQSPTHLIKTRGQQVTLRCSSQSGHNTVSWYQQALGQGPQFIFQYYREEENGRGNFPPRFSGLQFPNYSSELNVNALELDDSALYLCASSLRGQAFTDTQYFGPGTRLTVL.

This sequence joins TRBV10-2 and TRBJ2-1, with TRBD1 identical over 9 bases. With 7 bases clipped from V and 0 bases from J, the junction kept 4 bases outside the gene matches. The germline V gene encodes CDR1 WSHSY and CDR2 SAAADI. This CDR3 has 15 residues. The CDR3 DNA reads TGCGCCAGCAACCCGACAGGGGGCTCCTACAATGAGCAGTTCTTC. It specifies CASNPTGGSYNEQFF.

J is TRBJ1-1 and V is TRBV7-9, with D possibly matching TRBD1 (6 bases). Germline V CDR1 and CDR2: SEHNR, FQNEAQ (reference sequence). The CDR3 is 15 amino acids. Trimming removed 0 bases from V and 5 bases from J, with 13 bases in between. The CDR3 DNA reads TGTGCCAGCAGCTTAGCCGTTGGGCAGGGGACTGAAGCTTTCTTT. This encodes CASSLAVGQGTEAFF.

The chain couples TRBV7-7 to TRBJ2-1; 9 bases fit TRBD1. Germline CDR1 reads SSHAT; CDR2 reads FNYEAQ (reference sequence). The CDR3 runs 15 residues. Losses at the gene ends were 4 bases for V and 2 bases for J; bases not matched to a gene: 3. The CDR3: CASSSGTGPYNEQFF. CDR3 nucleotides: TGTGCCAGCAGCTCTGGGACAGGGCCCTACAATGAGCAGTTCTTC.

The rearrangement links TRBV7-9 to TRBJ2-2, with 7 nucleotides matching TRBD1. Germline CDR1 is SEHNR and CDR2 is FQNEAQ (reference sequence). This CDR3 contains 15 residues. V dropped 8 bases and J dropped 1; count of bases not matched to a gene: 7. The CDR3 DNA reads TGTGCCAGCCCATTGGGACAGCTGAACACCGGGGAGCTGTTTTTT. Its translation: CASPLGQLNTGELFF. Filled out from reference TRBV7-9 and TRBJ2-2, the complete variable domain reads DTGVSQNPRHKITKRGQNVTFRCDPISEHNRLYWYRQTLGQGPEFLTYFQNEAQLEKSRLLSDRFSAERPKGSFSTLEIQRTEQGDSAMYLCASPLGQLNTGELFFGEGSRLTVL.

This chain connects TRBV21-1 to TRBJ2-1; TRBD1 is the table's D call, not checked against the DNA. TRBV21-1 is labeled a pseudogene. This CDR3 is 19 amino acids long. CDR3 sequence: CASRDRGRVGLCFYNEQFF. The DNA of the CDR3 is TGTGCCAGCAGGGACAGGGGGCGCGTCGGGTTGTGCTTCTACAATGAGCAGTTCTTC.

This clone was counted a single time. J is TRBJ2-7 and V is TRBV6-1; perhaps TRBD2 as D (5 bases). Germline loops: CDR1 MNHNS, CDR2 SASEGT. V lost 4 bases to trimming and J lost 5 bases, with 12 bases between them. The CDR3 is 13 residues long. The chain's CDR3 is CASSGRGLDEQYF. The DNA of the CDR3 is TGTGCCAGCAGTGGCAGAGGACTTGACGAGCAGTACTTC.

The genes are TRBV2 and TRBJ1-2, with a weak D call TRBD1 (6 bases). Looked up from germline, CDR1 is SNHLY and CDR2 is FYNNEI. The CDR3 contains 14 residues. With 6 bases removed from V and 4 bases from J, the gap between germline ends came to 15 bases. The CDR3 loop is CASSRTESFYGYTF. As DNA, the CDR3 is TGTGCCAGCAGCAGGACAGAGAGTTTCTATGGCTACACCTTC.

The CDR3 nucleotides are TGTGCCAGCAGTTTCACAGGGGTACTTTACAATGAGCAGTTCTTC. This codes for CASSFTGVLYNEQFF. V and J are TRBV27 and TRBJ2-1; 7 bases match TRBD1. There are 15 residues in the CDR3. Germline lookup yields CDR1 MNHEY and CDR2 SMNVEV (reference sequence). J was trimmed by 4 bases and V by 3 bases; bases with no gene match: 6.

The rearrangement links TRBV9 to TRBJ2-7, with D perhaps TRBD1 (6 bases). The germline V gene encodes CDR1 SGDLS and CDR2 YYNGEE. This CDR3 spans 14 amino acids. V dropped 5 bases and J dropped 1 base, with 13 bases sitting between them. The CDR3 here is CASSTGSSSYEQYF. CDR3 DNA sequence: TGTGCCAGCAGTACAGGGTCCTCTTCCTACGAGCAGTACTTC. Combining the CDR3 with reference TRBV9 and TRBJ2-7 gives the whole variable domain DSGVTQTPKHLITATGQRVTLRCSPRSGDLSVYWYQQSLDQGLQFLIQYYNGEERAKGNILERFSAQQFPDLHSELNLSSLELGDSALYFCASSTGSSSYEQYFGPGTRLTVT.